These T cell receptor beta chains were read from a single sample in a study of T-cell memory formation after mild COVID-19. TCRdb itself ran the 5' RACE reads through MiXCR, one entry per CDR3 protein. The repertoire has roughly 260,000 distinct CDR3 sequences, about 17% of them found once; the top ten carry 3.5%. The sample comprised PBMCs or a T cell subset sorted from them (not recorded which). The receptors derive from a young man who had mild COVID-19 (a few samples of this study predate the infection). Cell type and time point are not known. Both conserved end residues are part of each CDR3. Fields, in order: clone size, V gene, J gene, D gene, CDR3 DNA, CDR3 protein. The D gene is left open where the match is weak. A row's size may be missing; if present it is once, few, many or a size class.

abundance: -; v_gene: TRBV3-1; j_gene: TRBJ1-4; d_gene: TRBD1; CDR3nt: TGTGCCAGCAGCTATGGTTACGGGACAGGGGACGAAAAACTGTTTTTT; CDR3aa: CASSYGYGTGDEKLFF
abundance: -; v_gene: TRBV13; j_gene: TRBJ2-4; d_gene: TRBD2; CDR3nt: TGTGCCAGCAGCTTTTCCCCGGCGGGACGGGGGGACAAAAACATTCAGTACTTC; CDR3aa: CASSFSPAGRGDKNIQYF
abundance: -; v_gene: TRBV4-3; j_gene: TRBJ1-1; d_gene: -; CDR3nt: TGCGCCAGCAGCCAAGTTCCGTTTGGCCGTGGAGCTTTCTTT; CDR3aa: CASSQVPFGRGAFF
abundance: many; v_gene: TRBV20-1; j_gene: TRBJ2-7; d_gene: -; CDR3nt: TGCAGTGCTAGAGGGGGGACTCAGCCGATAACCTACGAGCAGTACTTC; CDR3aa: CSARGGTQPITYEQYF
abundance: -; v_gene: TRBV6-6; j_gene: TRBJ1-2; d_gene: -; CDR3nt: TGTGCCACGAACGGCCCCGGCTACACCTTC; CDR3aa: CATNGPGYTF
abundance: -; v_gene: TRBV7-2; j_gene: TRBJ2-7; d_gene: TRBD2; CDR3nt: TGTGCCAGCAGGCTGGCGGGGGCCTACGAGCAGTACTTC; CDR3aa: CASRLAGAYEQYF
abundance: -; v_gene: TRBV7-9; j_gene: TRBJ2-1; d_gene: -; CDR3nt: TGTGCCAGCAGCTCCTCGGGGACTGGCAACTACAATGAGCAGTTCTTC; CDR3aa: CASSSSGTGNYNEQFF
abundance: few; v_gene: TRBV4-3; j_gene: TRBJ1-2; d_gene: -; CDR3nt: TGCGCCAGCAGCCAATCCTCAGCCGGTGAAGCTGGCTACACCTTC; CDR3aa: CASSQSSAGEAGYTF
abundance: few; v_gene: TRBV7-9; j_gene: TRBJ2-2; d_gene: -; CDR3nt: TGTGCCAGCAGCCCCCCCGGACGGGGGGCGCGCACCGGGGAGCTGTTTTTT; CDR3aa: CASSPPGRGARTGELFF
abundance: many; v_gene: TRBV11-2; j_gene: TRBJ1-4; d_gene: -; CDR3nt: TGTGCCAGCAGCCCGGGACGGGATTTGTTTTTT; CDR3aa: CASSPGRDLFF
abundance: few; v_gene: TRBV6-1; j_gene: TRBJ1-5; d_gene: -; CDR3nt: TGTGCCAGCAGTGAGCGACAGGTTCAAAGCAATCAGCCCCAGCATTTT; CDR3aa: CASSERQVQSNQPQHF
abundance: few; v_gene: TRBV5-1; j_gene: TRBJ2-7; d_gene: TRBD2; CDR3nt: TGCGCCAGCAGCTTGGCCGGGGGACTAGCGGGCTCCGAGCAGTACTTC; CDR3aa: CASSLAGGLAGSEQYF
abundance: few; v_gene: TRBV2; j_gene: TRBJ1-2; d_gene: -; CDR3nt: TGTGCCAGCAGTGAAATTGGGATTCGCCTACCTAACTATGGCTACACCTTC; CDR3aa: CASSEIGIRLPNYGYTF
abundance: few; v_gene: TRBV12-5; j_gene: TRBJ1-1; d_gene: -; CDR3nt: TGTGCTAGTGGTTTGGGGGGAACAGGGACTGAAGCTTTCTTT; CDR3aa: CASGLGGTGTEAFF
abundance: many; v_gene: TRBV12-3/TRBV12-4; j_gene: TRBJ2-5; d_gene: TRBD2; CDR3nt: TGTGCCAGCACCCTTGGGGCGGGGGAGGGGACCCAGTACTTC; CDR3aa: CASTLGAGEGTQYF
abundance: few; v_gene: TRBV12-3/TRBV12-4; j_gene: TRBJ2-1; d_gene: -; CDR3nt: TGTGCCAGCAGTGACCCCCGGGACATCCACAATGAGCAGTTCTTC; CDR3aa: CASSDPRDIHNEQFF
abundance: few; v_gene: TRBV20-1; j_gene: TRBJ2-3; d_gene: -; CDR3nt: TGCAGTGCTAGGGGGGGTGGCACAGATACGCAGTATTTT; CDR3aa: CSARGGGTDTQYF
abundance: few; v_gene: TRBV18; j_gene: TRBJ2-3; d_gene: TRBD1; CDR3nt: TGTGCCAGCTCAGACACAGGGGCAGATACGCAGTATTTT; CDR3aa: CASSDTGADTQYF
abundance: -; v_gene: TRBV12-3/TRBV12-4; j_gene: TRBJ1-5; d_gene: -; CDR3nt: TGTGCCAGCAGTCCGACCAGGGGCAGGGTGGGCAATCAGCCCCAGCATTTT; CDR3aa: CASSPTRGRVGNQPQHF
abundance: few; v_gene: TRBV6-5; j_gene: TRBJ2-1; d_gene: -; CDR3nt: TGTGCCAGCAGAGCCCGGACAGTCAATGAGCAGTTCTTC; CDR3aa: CASRARTVNEQFF
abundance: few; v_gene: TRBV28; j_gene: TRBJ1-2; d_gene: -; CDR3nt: TGTGCCAGCAGTTTGGTTGGGCCTAACTATGGCTACACCTTC; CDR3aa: CASSLVGPNYGYTF
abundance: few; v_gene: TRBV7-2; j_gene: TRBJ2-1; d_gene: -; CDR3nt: TGTGCCAGCAAGCGAAGCTCCTACAATGAGCAGTTCTTC; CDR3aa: CASKRSSYNEQFF
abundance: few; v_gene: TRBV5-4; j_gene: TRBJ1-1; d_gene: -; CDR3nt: TGTGCCAGCATACAGGGATTGGGCACTGAAGCTTTCTTT; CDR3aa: CASIQGLGTEAFF
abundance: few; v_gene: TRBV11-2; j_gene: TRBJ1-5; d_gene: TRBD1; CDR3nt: TGTGCCAGCAGCACCGGGACAGGGGCCAATCAGCCCCAGCATTTT; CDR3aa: CASSTGTGANQPQHF
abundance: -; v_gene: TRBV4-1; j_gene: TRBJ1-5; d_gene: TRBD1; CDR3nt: TGCGCCACTGCGGACAGGAGGGGGCCTTATAGCAATCAGCCCCAGCATTTT; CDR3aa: CATADRRGPYSNQPQHF
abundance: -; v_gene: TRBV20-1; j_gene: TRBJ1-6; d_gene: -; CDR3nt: TGCAGTGCTAGACACAGCAGTTCACCCCTCCACTTT; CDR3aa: CSARHSSSPLHF
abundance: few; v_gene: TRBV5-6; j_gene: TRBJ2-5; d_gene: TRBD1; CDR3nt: TGTGCCAGCAGCTTGAGGAACAGGGGGCAAGAGACCCAGTACTTC; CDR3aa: CASSLRNRGQETQYF
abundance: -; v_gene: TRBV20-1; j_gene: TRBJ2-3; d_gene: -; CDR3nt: TGCAGTGCTCAATACGGGGGGCAGTATTTT; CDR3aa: CSAQYGGQYF
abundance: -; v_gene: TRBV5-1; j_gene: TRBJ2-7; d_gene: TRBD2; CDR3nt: TGCGCCAGCAGAATAGGGGAGGGGGAGCAGTACTTC; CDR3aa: CASRIGEGEQYF
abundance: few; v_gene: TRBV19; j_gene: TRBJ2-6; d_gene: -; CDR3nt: TGTGCCAGTAGCTACGTGATGGGCTCTGGGGCCAACGTCCTGACTTTC; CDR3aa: CASSYVMGSGANVLTF
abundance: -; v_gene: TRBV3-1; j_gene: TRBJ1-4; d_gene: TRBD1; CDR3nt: TGTGCCAGCAGCCCCCCCGGACAGGGCGGTGAAAAACTGTTTTTT; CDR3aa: CASSPPGQGGEKLFF
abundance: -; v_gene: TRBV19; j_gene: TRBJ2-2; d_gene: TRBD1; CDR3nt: TGTGCCAGTGTTAGGACAGGGAGGTCCGGGGAGCTGTTTTTT; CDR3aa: CASVRTGRSGELFF
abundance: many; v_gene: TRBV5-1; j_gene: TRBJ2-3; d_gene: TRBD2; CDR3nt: TGCGCCAGCGCTACCGGACTAGCGGGGACCACAGATACGCAGTATTTT; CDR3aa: CASATGLAGTTDTQYF
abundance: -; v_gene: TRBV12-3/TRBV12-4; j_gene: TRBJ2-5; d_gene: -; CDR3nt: TGTGCCAGCAGTTTAAGACGCCGCCAAGAGACCCAGTACTTC; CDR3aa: CASSLRRRQETQYF
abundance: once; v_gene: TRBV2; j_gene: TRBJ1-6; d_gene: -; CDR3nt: TGTGCCAGCAGTGAAAACCCAACCGGTATCCACTTT; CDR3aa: CASSENPTGIHF
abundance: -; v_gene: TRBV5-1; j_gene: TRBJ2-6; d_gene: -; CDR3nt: TGCGCCAGCCTTGTCCCTGGGGCCAACGTCCTGACTTTC; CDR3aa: CASLVPGANVLTF
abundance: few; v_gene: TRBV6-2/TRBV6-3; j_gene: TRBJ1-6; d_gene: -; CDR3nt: TGTGCCAGCAGTTACGGCTATAATTCACCCCTCCACTTT; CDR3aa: CASSYGYNSPLHF
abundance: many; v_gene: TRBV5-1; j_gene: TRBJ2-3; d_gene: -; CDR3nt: TGCGCCAGCACGCTTGGGATATCGGGACACTCCACAGATACGCAGTATTTT; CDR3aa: CASTLGISGHSTDTQYF